The T cell receptor (beta chain) described here comes from a study of technical replicates of blood from a few donors. V lost 2 bases and J lost 3; bases outside the gene matches: 4. The CDR3 has 15 residues. CDR1 and CDR2 (germline): MNHEY, SMNVEV (reference sequence). Sequencing used immunoSEQ multiplex PCR; TCRdb keeps in-frame clones, though not all of them. This sample has some 83,000 clones; roughly 93% occur once, and the top ten carry 0.4% to 0.45%. This sequence was found in a human donor in good health. Sequencing was done on a sample of T cells isolated from PBMCs. The chain is built from TRBV27 and TRBJ2-1, with TRBD2 matching over 7 bases. CDR3 in DNA: TGTGCCAGCAGTTTAGCGGGAGTCCACTACAATGAGCAGTTCTTC. Encoded protein: CASSLAGVHYNEQFF.